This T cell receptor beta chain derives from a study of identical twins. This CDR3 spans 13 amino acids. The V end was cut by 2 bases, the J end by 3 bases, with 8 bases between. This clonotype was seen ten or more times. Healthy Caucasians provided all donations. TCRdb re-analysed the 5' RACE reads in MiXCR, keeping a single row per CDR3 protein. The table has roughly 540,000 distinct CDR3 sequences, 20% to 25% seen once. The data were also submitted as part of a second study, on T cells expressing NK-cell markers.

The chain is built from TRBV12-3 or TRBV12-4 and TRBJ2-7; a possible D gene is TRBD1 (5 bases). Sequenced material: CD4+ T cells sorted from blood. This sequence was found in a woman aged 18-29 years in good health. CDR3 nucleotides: TGTGCCAGCAGTTTAACAGGCTACTACGAGCAGTACTTC. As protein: CASSLTGYYEQYF.